The source of this TCR beta chain is a study of cytomegalovirus exposure and HLA in healthy donors. Overall study: Across about 400 genotyped donors, approximately 81% landed in the Caucasian-associated ancestry cluster.

PCR involved 60 Vbeta and 13 Jbeta primers. This table comes from immunoSEQ multiplex PCR, and its TCRdb copy is limited to in-frame clones, with some not included. This sample has roughly 110,000 clones, with around 76% found just once. Study results and caveats: With high specificity and sensitivity, the classifier reportedly diagnosed cytomegalovirus status. DRB1 had the most TCR associations and HLA-C the fewest, a later analysis found, with rates varying by HLA locus. In vitro, a few CMV-associated chains proved specific for CMV antigens.

The CDR3 consists of 11 residues. CDR1 MNHEY and CDR2 SVGAGI come from the germline V gene. V gave up 5 bases and J gave up 7 bases; unmatched junction bases: 1. The table lists this clone with a count of one. The antigen is not known. This TCR derives from a man in his thirties or forties in good health and CMV-seropositive. Sequencing was done on a sample of PBMCs. The genes are TRBV6-5 and TRBJ1-2, with 7 bases matching TRBD1. In DNA, the CDR3 is TGTGCCAGCAGTCAGGGGGTTGGCTACACCTTC. Its protein is CASSQGVGYTF.